This record looks at one TCR beta chain sequence and its context. The antigen is undetermined. Germline and junction disagree at one end, which may indicate a read error. The data were taken from a study of T cell repertoires in cytomegalovirus infection. In the study overall: From public TCR beta signatures came an indication of both CMV infection and matching HLA type.

Germline CDR1 is SEHNR and CDR2 is FQNEAQ (reference sequence). The CDR3 length is 14 residues. TCRdb analysed the reads with MiXCR anew, one entry per CDR3 protein. This table holds some 800,000 distinct CDR3 sequences, about 31% found once. The source material was cultured CD8+ T cells from PBMCs, sampled from culture after CMV antigen stimulation. The receptor comes from a human donor in good health (CMV status not recorded). Some clones in this sample may be carry-over from other donors' samples. V gene TRBV7-9 combines with J gene TRBJ1-2; D gene unclear. In DNA form, the CDR3 reads TGTGTCAGCGCCACTAGACACCGACGGGATGGCTACACCTTC. It codes for CVSATRHRRDGYTF.